Listed below are T cell receptor beta chains from one sample, sequenced in a study of CD8 T cells in Susac syndrome. TCRdb reprocessed the immunoSEQ multiplex PCR reads via MiXCR and lists one record per CDR3 protein. The sample records around 230,000 distinct CDR3 sequences, about 95% being singletons. The sample consisted of CD4+ T cells from PBMCs. The receptors come from a human donor with multiple sclerosis. Each CDR3 is given with its conserved first and last residue. Fields, in order: J gene, D gene, V gene, clone size, CDR3 DNA, CDR3 protein. A D gene is named only where the DNA matches it firmly. Size values are once, few and many counts, or a class for expanded clones, and some rows have none.

TRBJ1-4,.,TRBV3-1,.,TGTGCCAGCAGCTTACAGGGCTCAACTAATGAAAAACTGTTTTTT,CASSLQGSTNEKLFF
TRBJ1-5,.,TRBV3-1,.,TGTGCCAGCAGCCAAGGGGAGGGGCGAGCTCAGCCCCAGCATTTT,CASSQGEGRAQPQHF
TRBJ2-7,TRBD2,TRBV4-2,.,TGTGCCAGCAGCCTGACGACTAGCTTGGGTTGGGAGCAGTACTTC,CASSLTTSLGWEQYF
TRBJ2-5,.,TRBV2,.,TGTGCCAGCAGTGGACAGAAAGAGACCCAGTACTTC,CASSGQKETQYF
TRBJ1-2,.,TRBV15,.,TGTGCCACCAGCAGAGGGACATTTTATGGCTACACCTTC,CATSRGTFYGYTF
TRBJ1-1,TRBD1,TRBV29-1,.,TGCAGCGTTGAAATGGACAGGGTGAACACTGAAGCTTTCTTT,CSVEMDRVNTEAFF
TRBJ2-1,TRBD2,TRBV4-1,.,TGCGCCAGCAGCCACCCAGGGACTAGCCGATACAATGAGCAGTTCTTC,CASSHPGTSRYNEQFF
TRBJ1-1,.,TRBV20-1,.,TGCAGTGCTAGAGTTGACCTGAACACTGAAGCTTTCTTT,CSARVDLNTEAFF
TRBJ2-1,TRBD2,TRBV20-1,.,TGCAGTGTTCTAGCGGGGGGGCCGGCCTACAATGAGCAGTTCTTC,CSVLAGGPAYNEQFF
TRBJ2-5,.,TRBV5-6,.,TGTGCCAGCAGCCCAGCTACTAGTCCAGAGACCCAGTACTTC,CASSPATSPETQYF
TRBJ1-5,.,TRBV28,.,TGTGCCAGCAGTTCAGGGCATAGCAATCAGCCCCAGCATTTT,CASSSGHSNQPQHF
TRBJ2-5,TRBD2,TRBV3-1,.,TGTGCCAGCAGCCAAGCGGGGGGGCTAATTCAGACCCAGTACTTC,CASSQAGGLIQTQYF
TRBJ1-1,.,TRBV29-1,once,TGCAGCGTTGGACTTGTGCGTGGCACTGAAGCTTTCTTT,CSVGLVRGTEAFF
TRBJ2-1,.,TRBV24-1,.,TGTGCCACCAGTGACACTACTAAGGAGCAGTTCTTC,CATSDTTKEQFF
TRBJ2-1,TRBD2,TRBV5-1,.,TGCGCCAGCAGCCCCGGGACTAGCGGGAGGGGGAATGAGCAGTTCTTC,CASSPGTSGRGNEQFF
TRBJ2-6,TRBD1,TRBV7-8,.,TGTGCCAGCAGCGGGACAGGGGGCGTTGGGGCCAACGTCCTGACTTTC,CASSGTGGVGANVLTF
TRBJ1-5,.,TRBV20-1,.,TGCAGTGCTAGAGTATCACAGGACGCCATTCAGCCCCAGCATTTT,CSARVSQDAIQPQHF